Following are 13 T cell receptor beta chains from one sample sequenced in a study of blood T cell repertoires in COVID-19. The assay was immunoSEQ multiplex PCR, and TCRdb's table has in-frame clones only and misses some. The repertoire consists of about 75,000 clones, with more than 70% occurring once and the leading ten covering roughly 20%. Sequencing was performed on peripheral blood. These receptors were obtained from a human donor in a cohort sampled during active COVID-19.

This chain uses TRBV6-5 with TRBJ1-2; D perhaps matches TRBD1 (6 bases). Between the trimmed V and J ends, which lost 6 bases and 3 bases, there was a span of 14 bases. This CDR3 has 14 residues. Germline CDR1 and CDR2: MNHEY and SVGAGI. CDR3 DNA: TGTGCCAGCAGCCGAACAGGGTCACACTATGGCTACACCTTC. Its protein is CASSRTGSHYGYTF.

V is TRBV3-1 (or the pseudogene TRBV3-2) and J is TRBJ2-2; 7 nucleotides agree with TRBD2. V lost 3 bases to trimming and J lost 5 bases; unmatched junction nucleotides: 6. Per the germline V gene, CDR1 is LGHDT and CDR2 is YNNKEL (reference sequence). CDR3 size: 15 residues. As DNA, the CDR3 is TGTGCCAGCAGCCATCGCGGGAGCTTTACCGGGGAGCTGTTTTTT. Its protein product is CASSHRGSFTGELFF.

The chain is built from TRBV27 and TRBJ2-3; 10 bases match TRBD2. V trimming: 8 bases; J trimming: 6 bases; junction bases outside the gene matches: 26. Germline V lookup: CDR1 MNHEY, CDR2 SMNVEV (reference sequence). The CDR3 sequence is 20 residues long. The DNA of the CDR3 is TGTGCCAGCGGAGACACAAAGGGACTAGCGTTCACCCAGCACGTCGATACGCAGTATTTT. Protein: CASGDTKGLAFTQHVDTQYF.

The rearrangement uses TRBV15 and TRBJ2-2; a weak D match, TRBD2 (5 bases). The CDR3 is 15 residues long. The germline V and J ends were trimmed by 1 base and 5 bases, with 11 bases remaining between them. Germline CDR1 is LNHNV and CDR2 is YYDKDF (reference sequence). Written as DNA, the CDR3 is TGTGCCACCAGCAGAGTTGCTAGCAGGACCGGGGAGCTGTTTTTT. Translation: CATSRVASRTGELFF.

A single count supports this clone. The rearrangement joins TRBV24-1 to TRBJ1-1; unclear D gene. This CDR3 comprises 17 residues. Trimming pared 3 bases from V and 2 bases from J, leaving 18 bases between. Germline V gives CDR1 KGHDR, CDR2 SFDVKD. CDR3 loop: CATSDTTTGKRNTEAFF. The DNA of the CDR3 is TGTGCCACCAGTGATACCACGACGGGAAAACGTAACACTGAAGCTTTCTTT.

This chain connects TRBV2 to TRBJ1-6; a weak D match, TRBD1 (5 bases). Trimming took 7 bases from V and 7 from J, leaving 17 bases between them. CDR1 SNHLY and CDR2 FYNNEI come from the germline V gene. The CDR3 runs 15 residues. Here the CDR3 reads CASIWPGQWNSPLHF. CDR3 in DNA: TGTGCCAGCATTTGGCCAGGGCAGTGGAATTCACCCCTCCACTTT.

The V gene is TRBV10-1, the J gene TRBJ2-5; 8 bases map to TRBD1. The trim removed 9 bases at V and 2 bases at J, leaving 8 bases unmatched. The CDR3 has 14 amino acids. The germline gives CDR1 WNHNN, CDR2 SYGVQD (reference sequence). The CDR3 loop is CARRPGQAQETQYF. The CDR3 nucleotides read TGCGCCAGACGCCCGGGACAGGCACAAGAGACCCAGTACTTC.

The V gene is TRBV18, the J gene TRBJ1-1; D perhaps matches TRBD1 (5 bases). Trimming shortened V by 2 bases and J by 8 bases, and 15 bases separated the two germline ends. Germline CDR1 and CDR2: KGHSH and LQKENI. This CDR3 spans 14 amino acids. This chain's CDR3 is CASSPDRTIGEAFF. The CDR3, as DNA: TGTGCCAGCTCACCAGACAGAACTATCGGGGAAGCTTTCTTT.

This clone showed up just a few times. The rearrangement uses TRBV12-3 or TRBV12-4 and TRBJ2-7, with a tentative D call TRBD2 (5 bases). This CDR3 spans 12 amino acids. Trimming took off 6 bases at V and 5 bases at J, with 11 bases between the two ends. The CDR3 DNA is TGTGCCAGCAGCCCCGGACTTGACGAGCAGTACTTC. Translation gives CASSPGLDEQYF.

The chain combines TRBV5-1 with TRBJ2-7; the D gene is possibly TRBD1 (6 bases). Germline CDR1 SGHRS, CDR2 YFSETQ. V was trimmed by 3 bases and J by 3 bases, leaving 13 bases between them. The CDR3 has 14 amino acids. CDR3 coding DNA: TGCGCCAGCAGCTGGACAGAGTCGTTCTACGAGCAGTACTTC. This sequence encodes CASSWTESFYEQYF.

The chain has TRBV24-1 and TRBJ2-1; tentative D call: TRBD2 (6 bases). Trimming removed 3 bases from V and 2 bases from J, with 13 bases in between. Per the germline V gene, CDR1 is KGHDR and CDR2 is SFDVKD. The CDR3 consists of 16 residues. The CDR3 bases are TGTGCCACCAGTGATCCCGGGGGTTCGACCTACAATGAGCAGTTCTTC. Translating gives CATSDPGGSTYNEQFF.

CDR3 sequence reads: CASSQYCLELPIHVEAFF. The CDR3 region has the DNA TGCGCCAGCAGTCAATATTGCTTGGAACTACCGATACACGTAGAAGCTTTCTTT. The J gene is TRBJ1-1, the V gene TRBV23-1, with D unresolved. TRBV23-1 is filed as an ORF, its function uncertain. V was pared by 1 base and J by 8 bases, with 26 bases between. The CDR3 is 18 amino acids.

The J gene is TRBJ2-1, the V gene TRBV6-2 or TRBV6-3; TRBD1 might be the D (5 bases). Germline V gene sequence: CDR1 MNHEY, CDR2 SVGEGT. This CDR3 has 14 amino acids. V gave up 6 bases and J gave up 6 bases, with 15 bases separating them. In DNA, the CDR3 is TGTGCCAGCAGCCTAGGGGCCCACCCCAATGAGCAGTTCTTC. Translation: CASSLGAHPNEQFF.